Below, 11 T cell receptor beta chains from the same sample are listed, as sequenced in a study of blood T cell repertoires in COVID-19. Sequencing was performed with immunoSEQ multiplex PCR; in TCRdb, only in-frame clones are kept and a portion is missing. The sample includes about 200,000 clones, 84% seen only once; the top ten take roughly an eighth. Input material: peripheral blood. The receptor source for this set is a human donor in a cohort sampled during active COVID-19.

The CDR3 loop reads CASSRGSETGGTYEQYF. CDR3 in DNA: TGCGCCAGCAGCCGGGGAAGTGAGACGGGGGGGACCTACGAGCAGTACTTC. The V gene is TRBV4-1, the J gene TRBJ2-7, with 8 bases identical to TRBD2. Germline values: CDR1 MGHRA, CDR2 YSYEKL. The CDR3 has 17 amino acids. V shed 4 bases and J 2 bases; nucleotides not matched to a gene: 13.

The chain combines TRBV5-5 with TRBJ2-1, with 11 bases aligning to TRBD2. This CDR3 region has 17 residues. Germline V lookup: CDR1 SGHKS, CDR2 YYEKEE (reference sequence). The junction had 15 bases not matched to a gene; V was cut back by 3 bases and J by 10 bases. The CDR3 spells CASSSRLAGPLGVEQFF. The DNA of the CDR3 is TGTGCCAGCAGCTCCCGACTAGCGGGGCCTCTGGGTGTAGAGCAGTTCTTC.

V is TRBV28 and J is TRBJ2-3; 8 bases fit TRBD2. The germline gives CDR1 MDHEN, CDR2 SYDVKM. Germline trimming cut 2 bases from V and 7 bases from J; bases unmatched to any gene: 11. The CDR3 is made up of 16 amino acids. Here the CDR3 DNA reads TGTGCCAGCAGTTTAGGCGGGAGGTACATGGTAAATACGCAGTATTTT. Residues: CASSLGGRYMVNTQYF.

This chain connects TRBV5-1 to TRBJ1-1; 7 bases line up with TRBD1. The CDR3 covers 15 residues. Germline V gene data show CDR1 as SGHRS and CDR2 as YFSETQ. V trimming: 4 bases; J trimming: 1 base; junction bases outside the gene matches: 7. The CDR3 protein is CASSVLRQGNTEAFF. The CDR3 DNA is TGCGCCAGCAGCGTTCTAAGACAGGGGAACACTGAAGCTTTCTTT. The full variable domain, with the rest looked up from reference TRBV5-1 and TRBJ1-1, is KAGVTQTPRYLIKTRGQQVTLSCSPISGHRSVSWYQQTPGQGLQFLFEYFSETQRNKGNFPGRFSGRQFSNSRSEMNVSTLELGDSALYLCASSVLRQGNTEAFFGQGTRLTVV.

The CDR3 DNA is TGTGCCAGCAGCCCGAGCCGGGGAACCTACGAGCAGTACTTC. This codes for CASSPSRGTYEQYF. This sequence joins TRBV4-2 and TRBJ2-7, with D tentatively TRBD2 (5 bases). V lost 4 bases and J lost 2, with 12 bases in between. From germline, CDR1 is LGHNA and CDR2 YNFKEQ. The CDR3 is 14 residues long.

The table lists this clone with a count of one. The chain carries TRBV18 and TRBJ2-5; tentatively, D is TRBD1 (6 bases). V lost 6 bases and J 5 bases, leaving 10 bases between the germline ends. Germline V gives CDR1 KGHSH, CDR2 LQKENI. The CDR3 loop spans 12 amino acids. Here the CDR3 DNA reads TGTGCCAGCTCGCAGGGGTTGGAGACCCAGTACTTC. Translation gives CASSQGLETQYF.

The chain has TRBV5-4 and TRBJ2-1, with TRBD2 identical over 9 bases. Germline V gene sequence: CDR1 SGHNT, CDR2 YYREEE (reference sequence). This CDR3 contains 14 residues. V shed 4 bases, J shed 7 bases, and the junction held 6 bases outside the gene matches. CDR3 nucleotides: TGTGCCAGCAGCCCGGGACTAGCAAAAAATGAGCAGTTCTTC. Amino acid sequence: CASSPGLAKNEQFF.

The genes are TRBV18 and TRBJ1-1; 9 bases line up with TRBD1. Germline CDR1 reads KGHSH; CDR2 reads LQKENI. This CDR3 is built from 15 residues. With V trimmed by 4 bases and J by 5 bases, 8 bases remained unmatched. CDR3 coding DNA: TGTGCCAGCTCACTATCAACAGGGGGCTGGACTGAAGCTTTCTTT. Its protein is CASSLSTGGWTEAFF.

This chain links TRBV28 with TRBJ2-7; TRBD1 agrees at 7 bases. The CDR3 has 14 amino acids. The germline V gene encodes CDR1 MDHEN and CDR2 SYDVKM. V lost 7 bases and J lost 6; bases outside the gene matches: 12. CDR3 nucleotides: TGTGCCAGCACCCTCCGACAGGGTGGGCGCGAGCAGTACTTC. This encodes CASTLRQGGREQYF.

V is TRBV6-5 and J is TRBJ1-4; D not resolved. The V gene's germline CDR1 is MNHEY and CDR2 SVGAGI. V lost 8 bases and J 11 bases, leaving 21 bases between the germline ends. The CDR3 totals 14 residues. The DNA for the CDR3 is TGTGCCAGCGCCCGGGAGCTTCAGGTGGGGAAACTGTTTTTT. This gives the protein CASARELQVGKLFF.

The genes are TRBV19 and TRBJ2-7; D is perhaps TRBD2 (6 bases). V dropped 1 base and J dropped 1 base, with 11 bases sitting between them. The CDR3 totals 15 residues. Germline CDR1 reads LNHDA; CDR2 reads SQIVND (reference sequence). The CDR3 nucleotides are TGTGCCAGTAGTATAGGGTATGGGACTTCCTACGAGCAGTACTTC. Amino acid sequence: CASSIGYGTSYEQYF. The complete variable domain, with remaining parts taken from reference TRBV19 and TRBJ2-7, reads DGGITQSPKYLFRKEGQNVTLSCEQNLNHDAMYWYRQDPGQGLRLIYYSQIVNDFQKGDIAEGYSVSREKKESFPLTVTSAQKNPTAFYLCASSIGYGTSYEQYFGPGTRLTVT.